The T cell receptor beta chain described here comes from a study of T cell repertoires in cytomegalovirus infection. Study at large: Matching HLA type, along with CMV infection, was indicated by public TCR beta signatures.

From germline, CDR1 is DFQATT and CDR2 SNEGSKA (reference sequence). The CDR3 length is 15 residues. Trimming at V came to 1 base and at J to 3 bases, leaving 5 bases not matched to a gene. Each CDR3 protein is one row after TCRdb ran MiXCR on the reads. The sample consists of some 440,000 distinct CDR3 sequences, 25% to 40% of them appearing once. This clonotype was detected only a few times. The antigen is not known. Study results and limitations: Summed public TCR beta family frequency identified CMV carriers bearing the relevant HLA.

Material for sequencing was PBMCs. The rearrangement uses TRBV20-1 and TRBJ2-7, with 11 bases aligning to TRBD2. The TCR originated in a human donor in good health (CMV status not recorded). Some clones in this sample may be carry-over from other donors' samples. CDR3 nucleotides: TGCAGTGCTAGAGCCCTAGCGGGGGGCAACTACGAGCAGTACTTC. It translates to CSARALAGGNYEQYF.